The text below deals with one T cell receptor (beta chain). Its antigen is not identified. V was clipped by 4 bases and J by 5 bases, with 11 bases between them. The CDR3 covers 13 residues. Germline V gene sequence: CDR1 SGHDN, CDR2 FVKESK. The data derive from a study of OX40 agonist ivuxolimab in advanced cancers. About the research overall: Intravenous ivuxolimab at 0.01 to 10 mg/kg was given to patients every 2 weeks. Study results and caveats: Some nonresponders likewise displayed low normalized T-cell clonal expansion.

The data were produced by immunoSEQ multiplex PCR, yet TCRdb's version contains in-frame clones alone and is incomplete. The repertoire holds fewer than 90,000 clones, with more than 85% as singletons. The chain carries TRBV14 and TRBJ2-5; no reliable D call. The material sequenced was CD4+ or CD8+ T cells sorted from blood, taken in a trial of the OX40 agonist ivuxolimab. The receptor's source is an adult with an advanced solid tumor such as melanoma, head and neck, liver or kidney cancer. The CDR3 loop reads CASSRVWVETQYF. As DNA, the CDR3 is TGTGCCAGCAGCCGCGTTTGGGTGGAGACCCAGTACTTC.